One and the same sample provided the 5 T cell receptor beta chains below, sequenced in a study of shared clonotypes between healthy human individuals. Measured with immunoSEQ multiplex PCR; TCRdb has only the in-frame clones, and not every one. The sample includes about 2.3 million clones, around 92% of them seen just once. Sequencing used naive CD4+ T cells from PBMCs. Described subset: CD45RA+ positively selected. The receptors derive from a man aged 18 to 30 in good health. Some clones in this sample may be carry-over from other donors' samples.

This sequence joins TRBV6-5 and TRBJ1-6; 9 nucleotides line up with TRBD1. Germline CDR1 and CDR2: MNHEY and SVGAGI. The CDR3 runs 15 residues. The ends lost 6 bases at V and 7 bases at J; junction bases unmatched: 7. The chain's CDR3 is CASRKQGAGNSPLHF. CDR3 coding DNA: TGTGCCAGCAGGAAACAGGGGGCCGGCAATTCACCCCTCCACTTT.

This chain links TRBV6-1 with TRBJ2-7, with 7 bases matching TRBD1. The germline V gene has CDR1 MNHNS and CDR2 SASEGT. The CDR3 contains 14 residues. The V gene end was trimmed by 6 bases and the J gene end by 2 bases; junction bases not matched to a gene: 7. The CDR3: CASRPGTATYEQYF. CDR3 bases: TGTGCCAGCAGACCCGGGACAGCGACCTACGAGCAGTACTTC.

The chain carries TRBV19 and TRBJ1-1; D is possibly TRBD1 (6 bases). The CDR3 extends over 14 amino acids. The germline V and J ends were trimmed by 7 bases and 4 bases, with 16 bases remaining between them. Germline lookup yields CDR1 LNHDA and CDR2 SQIVND (reference sequence). CDR3 in amino acids: CASTLGGARTEAFF. In DNA, the CDR3 is TGTGCCAGTACCCTGGGGGGGGCGCGCACTGAAGCTTTCTTT.

The rearrangement uses TRBV7-3 and TRBJ2-7; TRBD1 matches 11 bases. This CDR3 has 14 amino acids. Trimming cost V 3 bases and J 3 bases; bases outside gene matches: 1. Germline V gives CDR1 SGHTA, CDR2 FQGTGA. This CDR3 reads CASSFGTGGYEQYF. The CDR3, as DNA: TGTGCCAGCAGCTTCGGGACAGGGGGCTACGAGCAGTACTTC.

The chain employs TRBV11-3 and TRBJ2-1, with TRBD1 matching over 9 bases. The CDR3 length is 16 residues. Trimming took 4 bases from V and 9 from J; bases not matched to a gene: 13. The V gene's germline CDR1 is SGHNT and CDR2 YENEEA. The CDR3 here is CASSWGQGPRDGEQFF. For the CDR3, the DNA is TGTGCCAGCAGCTGGGGACAGGGCCCGCGGGACGGTGAGCAGTTCTTC.